The 17 T cell receptor beta chains given below trace back to one sample, sequenced in a study of shared clonotypes between healthy human individuals (TCRdb year 2020). Preparation of the library involved the immunoSEQ multiplex PCR assay. The table was pulled from immuneACCESS by TCRdb, which kept in-frame rearrangements only. Such tables lose some clones; where checked, under half of the loss comes from unresolved V genes, and the rest has no known cause. The sample table lists approximately 2.3 million clones, 85% to 95% of them with a count of one. 0.39% of the sample rests with the top ten. Input material: naive CD4+ T cells from PBMCs. The label giving this sample's cell subset or site can be read as: CD45RA+ positively selected. The receptors originated from a man between 18 and 35 years old in good health. Some clones in this sample may be carry-over from other donors' samples.

V gene TRBV5-6 combines with J gene TRBJ2-6, with unresolved D. V was pared by 0 bases and J by 0 bases, with 4 bases between. Per the germline V gene, CDR1 is SGHDT and CDR2 is YYEEEE. The CDR3 is 15 amino acids. CDR3 residues: CASSLEFSGANVLTF. In nucleotides, the CDR3 is TGTGCCAGCAGCTTGGAATTCTCTGGGGCCAACGTCCTGACTTTC.

This chain connects TRBV2 to TRBJ1-1; D possibly corresponds to TRBD1 (5 bases). This CDR3 is 14 amino acids long. Per the germline V gene, CDR1 is SNHLY and CDR2 is FYNNEI. V was cut by 1 base and J by 5 bases, with 11 bases left in between. The CDR3 DNA sequence: TGTGCCAGCAGTGAAGAAGGGGCGCAGACTGAAGCTTTCTTT. Its protein product is CASSEEGAQTEAFF. The variable domain in full, with the rest retrieved from reference TRBV2 and TRBJ1-1, is EPEVTQTPSHQVTQMGQEVILRCVPISNHLYFYWYRQILGQKVEFLVSFYNNEISEKSEIFDDQFSVERPDGSNFTLKIRSTKLEDSAMYFCASSEEGAQTEAFFGQGTRLTVV.

This chain joins TRBV28 and TRBJ1-5; D is uncertain. This CDR3 is 13 amino acids long. The germline V gene has CDR1 MDHEN and CDR2 SYDVKM. Trimming took 5 bases from V and 4 from J, leaving 9 bases between them. The CDR3 reads CASSAGGNQPQHF. CDR3 bases: TGTGCCAGCAGTGCGGGTGGAAATCAGCCCCAGCATTTT.

The chain couples TRBV6-5 to TRBJ2-7; 9 bases map to TRBD2. Germline assignment: CDR1 MNHEY and CDR2 SVGAGI. This CDR3 region has 15 residues. The V gene end was trimmed by 6 bases and the J gene end by 7 bases; junction bases not matched to a gene: 13. This CDR3 reads CASSTTWTSAREQYF. CDR3 DNA sequence: TGTGCCAGCAGCACTACCTGGACTAGCGCCCGAGAGCAGTACTTC.

CDR3 bases: TGTGCCAGCAGCCAAGATCGGGGGCGGGAGGAGCAGTTCTTC. As protein: CASSQDRGREEQFF. The chain links TRBV4-2 to TRBJ2-1; D perhaps matches TRBD2 (7 bases). The CDR3 length is 14 residues. Germline V CDR1 and CDR2: LGHNA, YNFKEQ. V dropped 0 bases and J dropped 10 bases, with 13 bases sitting between them.

The chain employs TRBV28 and TRBJ2-7, with 8 positions matching TRBD1. V dropped 7 bases and J dropped 3; count of bases not matched to a gene: 8. In germline, CDR1 is MDHEN, CDR2 SYDVKM. CDR3 size: 14 residues. CDR3 amino acids: CASMAGGSGYEQYF. The CDR3 region has the DNA TGTGCCAGCATGGCAGGGGGCAGTGGCTACGAGCAGTACTTC. Full variable domain (missing parts from reference TRBV28 and TRBJ2-7): DVKVTQSSRYLVKRTGEKVFLECVQDMDHENMFWYRQDPGLGLRLIYFSYDVKMKEKGDIPEGYSVSREKKERFSLILESASTNQTSMYLCASMAGGSGYEQYFGPGTRLTVT.

The V gene is TRBV9, the J gene TRBJ2-7, with 11 bases identical to TRBD1. Germline V lookup: CDR1 SGDLS, CDR2 YYNGEE. This CDR3 contains 16 residues. J was trimmed by 6 bases and V by 0 bases; bases with no gene match: 8. CDR3: CASSVDPGTGGPEQYF. CDR3 nucleotide sequence: TGTGCCAGCAGCGTAGATCCCGGGACAGGGGGGCCCGAGCAGTACTTC.

V usage is TRBV18 and J usage is TRBJ1-1, with D maybe TRBD1 (5 bases). Germline V gene sequence: CDR1 KGHSH, CDR2 LQKENI. Trimming removed 4 bases at V and 5 bases at J, with 8 bases between. The CDR3 has 12 amino acids. In DNA form, the CDR3 reads TGTGCCAGCTCACTCCGACAGACTGAAGCTTTCTTT. Encoded protein: CASSLRQTEAFF.

This chain uses TRBV2 with TRBJ2-5; TRBD2 agrees at 7 bases. The CDR3 totals 13 residues. V trimming: 7 bases; J trimming: 4 bases; junction bases outside the gene matches: 6. Per the germline V gene, CDR1 is SNHLY and CDR2 is FYNNEI. The CDR3 loop is CASNLGLGETQYF. Here the CDR3 DNA reads TGTGCCAGCAATCTAGGACTAGGAGAGACCCAGTACTTC.

About this clone itself: Sequence at one end of the junction differs from germline and may be a read error. Other DNA sequences within the sample encode an identical CDR3. The chain is built from TRBV29-1 and TRBJ2-7, with 8 bases identical to TRBD1. Per germline, CDR1 SQVTM and CDR2 ANQGSEA. This CDR3 contains 14 residues. CDR3 sequence: CSVEGQGSSYEQYF. The DNA for the CDR3 is TGCAGCGTAGAAGGACAGGGAAGCTCCTACGAGCAGTACTTC.

The CDR3, as DNA: TGTGCCAGCAGCCCTAATAGCAATCAGCCCCAGCATTTT. Its protein product is CASSPNSNQPQHF. The chain uses TRBV5-5 and TRBJ1-5; D unclear. V was cut by 4 bases and J by 0 bases, with 5 bases left in between. The CDR3 runs to 13 residues. Germline V gives CDR1 SGHKS, CDR2 YYEKEE (reference sequence).

The chain employs TRBV7-3 and TRBJ2-1; D uncertain. The CDR3 runs to 13 residues. CDR1 and CDR2 (germline): SGHTA, FQGTGA. V lost 2 bases and J 15 bases, leaving 17 bases between the germline ends. CDR3 DNA: TGTGCCAGCAGCTTAGAGTTCGAGGACCGGGCGTTCTTC. Translation gives CASSLEFEDRAFF.

The chain uses TRBV29-1 and TRBJ2-5; tentatively, D is TRBD2 (5 bases). CDR1 and CDR2 (germline): SQVTM, ANQGSEA. The CDR3 is made up of 13 amino acids. V was cut by 5 bases and J by 4 bases, with 14 bases left in between. The CDR3 DNA follows: TGCAGCGTTAGGCTAGCTTTAGGAGAGACCCAGTACTTC. Protein sequence: CSVRLALGETQYF.

The chain has TRBV27 and TRBJ2-5; the match to TRBD1 covers 12 bases. The J segment lost 5 bases and the V segment lost 5 bases, leaving 6 bases of the junction unmatched. There are 15 residues in the CDR3. Germline loops: CDR1 MNHEY, CDR2 SMNVEV (reference sequence). The CDR3 spells CASSPRDRGQETQYF. Written as DNA, the CDR3 is TGTGCCAGCAGTCCGCGGGACAGGGGGCAGGAGACCCAGTACTTC.

The chain carries TRBV6-1 and TRBJ1-3; D unresolved. V lost 6 bases to trimming and J lost 2 bases, with 11 bases between them. The germline V gene encodes CDR1 MNHNS and CDR2 SASEGT. This CDR3 has 14 residues. The CDR3 sequence is CASRDPVAGNTIYF. DNA of the CDR3: TGTGCCAGCAGGGACCCGGTGGCTGGAAACACCATATATTTT.

Details on this clone: This sample includes further DNA sequences coding for the same CDR3. The rearrangement joins TRBV18 to TRBJ1-2; 9 bases match TRBD1. Trimming took 3 bases from V and 2 from J; bases not matched to a gene: 1. The CDR3 spans 14 residues. The germline gives CDR1 KGHSH, CDR2 LQKENI. Written as DNA, the CDR3 is TGTGCCAGCTCACCCGGACAGGGGAACTATGGCTACACCTTC. Translation gives CASSPGQGNYGYTF.

The chain employs TRBV5-6 and TRBJ2-7; D is ambiguous. CDR3 length equals 13 residues. Germline loops: CDR1 SGHDT, CDR2 YYEEEE. V shed 0 bases and J shed 0 bases, with 4 bases lying between them. The CDR3 region is CASSLAVSYEQYF. CDR3 DNA sequence: TGTGCCAGCAGCTTGGCCGTCTCCTACGAGCAGTACTTC.